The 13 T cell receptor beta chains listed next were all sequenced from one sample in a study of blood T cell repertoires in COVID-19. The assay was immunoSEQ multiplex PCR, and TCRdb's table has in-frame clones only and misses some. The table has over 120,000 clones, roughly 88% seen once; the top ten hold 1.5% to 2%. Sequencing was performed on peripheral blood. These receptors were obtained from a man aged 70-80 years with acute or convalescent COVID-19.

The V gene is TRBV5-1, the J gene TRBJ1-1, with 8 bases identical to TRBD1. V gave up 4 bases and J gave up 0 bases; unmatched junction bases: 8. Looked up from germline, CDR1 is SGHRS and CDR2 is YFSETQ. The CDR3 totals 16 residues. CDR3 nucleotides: TGCGCCAGCAGCCTGACGACAGGGGCTATGAACACTGAAGCTTTCTTT. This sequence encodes CASSLTTGAMNTEAFF.

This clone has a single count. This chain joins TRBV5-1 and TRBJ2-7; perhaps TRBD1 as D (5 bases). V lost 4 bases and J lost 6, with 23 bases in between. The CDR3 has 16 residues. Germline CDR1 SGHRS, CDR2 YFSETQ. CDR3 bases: TGCGCCAGCAGCCGCACATCGACAGAGAGACAGCGCGAGCAGTACTTC. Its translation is CASSRTSTERQREQYF.

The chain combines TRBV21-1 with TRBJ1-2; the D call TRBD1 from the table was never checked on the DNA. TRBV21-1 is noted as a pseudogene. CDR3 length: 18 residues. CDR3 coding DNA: TGTGCCAGCAGCAAAGAATTTGACAGGGGGCAACTCCGTTATGGCTACACCTTC. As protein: CASSKEFDRGQLRYGYTF.

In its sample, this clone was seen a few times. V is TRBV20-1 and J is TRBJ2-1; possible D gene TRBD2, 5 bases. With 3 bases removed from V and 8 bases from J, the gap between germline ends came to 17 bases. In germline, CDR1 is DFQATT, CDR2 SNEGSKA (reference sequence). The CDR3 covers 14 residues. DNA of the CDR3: TGCAGTGCTAGTCGCGGCAGGTCGGGATATGAGCAGTTCTTC. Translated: CSASRGRSGYEQFF.

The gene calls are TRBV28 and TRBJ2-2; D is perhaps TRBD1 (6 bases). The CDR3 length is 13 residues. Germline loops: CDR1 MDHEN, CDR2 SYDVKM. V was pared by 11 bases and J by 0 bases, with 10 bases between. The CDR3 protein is CAFGTPNTGELFF. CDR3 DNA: TGTGCCTTCGGGACACCGAACACCGGGGAGCTGTTTTTT. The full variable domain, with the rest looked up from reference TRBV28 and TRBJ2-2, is DVKVTQSSRYLVKRTGEKVFLECVQDMDHENMFWYRQDPGLGLRLIYFSYDVKMKEKGDIPEGYSVSREKKERFSLILESASTNQTSMYLCAFGTPNTGELFFGEGSRLTVL.

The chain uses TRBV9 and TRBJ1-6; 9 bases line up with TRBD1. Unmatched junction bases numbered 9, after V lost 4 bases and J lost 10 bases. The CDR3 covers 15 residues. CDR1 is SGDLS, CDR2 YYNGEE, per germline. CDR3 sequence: CASSFRDREWSPLHF. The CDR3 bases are TGTGCCAGCAGCTTCCGGGACAGGGAGTGGTCACCCCTCCACTTT. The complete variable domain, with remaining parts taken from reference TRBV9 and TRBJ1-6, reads DSGVTQTPKHLITATGQRVTLRCSPRSGDLSVYWYQQSLDQGLQFLIQYYNGEERAKGNILERFSAQQFPDLHSELNLSSLELGDSALYFCASSFRDREWSPLHFGNGTRLTVT.

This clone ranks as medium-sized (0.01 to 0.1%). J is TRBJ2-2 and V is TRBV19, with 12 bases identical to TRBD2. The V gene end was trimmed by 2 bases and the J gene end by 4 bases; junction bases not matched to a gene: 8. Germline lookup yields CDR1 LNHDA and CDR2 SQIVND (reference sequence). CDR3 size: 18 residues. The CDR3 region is CASSIPPSGRGGTGELFF. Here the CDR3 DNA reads TGTGCCAGTAGTATACCCCCTAGCGGGAGGGGGGGCACCGGGGAGCTGTTTTTT.

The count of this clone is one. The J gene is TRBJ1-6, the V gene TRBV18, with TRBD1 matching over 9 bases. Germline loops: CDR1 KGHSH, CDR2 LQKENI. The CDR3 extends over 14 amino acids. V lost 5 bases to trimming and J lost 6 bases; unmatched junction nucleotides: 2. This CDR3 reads CASSTGGGNSPLHF. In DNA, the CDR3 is TGTGCCAGCTCAACAGGGGGCGGTAATTCACCCCTCCACTTT.

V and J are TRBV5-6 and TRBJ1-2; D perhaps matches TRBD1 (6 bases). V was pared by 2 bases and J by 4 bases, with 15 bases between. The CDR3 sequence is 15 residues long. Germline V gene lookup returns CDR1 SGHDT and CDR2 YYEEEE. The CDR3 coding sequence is TGTGCCAGCAGCTTAGGACAGTCCGCCATCTATGGCTACACCTTC. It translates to CASSLGQSAIYGYTF. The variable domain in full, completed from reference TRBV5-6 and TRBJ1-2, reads DAGVTQSPTHLIKTRGQQVTLRCSPKSGHDTVSWYQQALGQGPQFIFQYYEEEERQRGNFPDRFSGHQFPNYSSELNVNALLLGDSALYLCASSLGQSAIYGYTFGSGTRLTVV.

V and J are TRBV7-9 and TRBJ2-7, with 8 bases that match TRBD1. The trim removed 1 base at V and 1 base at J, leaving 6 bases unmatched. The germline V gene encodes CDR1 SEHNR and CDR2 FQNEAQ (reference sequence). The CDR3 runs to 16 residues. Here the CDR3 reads CASSLDYRGRSYEQYF. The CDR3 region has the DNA TGTGCCAGCAGCTTAGACTACAGGGGGAGATCCTACGAGCAGTACTTC. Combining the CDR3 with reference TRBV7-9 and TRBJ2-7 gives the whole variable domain DTGVSQNPRHKITKRGQNVTFRCDPISEHNRLYWYRQTLGQGPEFLTYFQNEAQLEKSRLLSDRFSAERPKGSFSTLEIQRTEQGDSAMYLCASSLDYRGRSYEQYFGPGTRLTVT.

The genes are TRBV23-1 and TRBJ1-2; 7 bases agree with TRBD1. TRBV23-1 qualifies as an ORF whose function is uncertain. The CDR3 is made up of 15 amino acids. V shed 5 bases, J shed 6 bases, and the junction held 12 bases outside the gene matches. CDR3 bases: TGCGCCAGCAGTGTGGCGGAGAACAGGGGTCATGGCTACACCTTC. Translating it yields CASSVAENRGHGYTF.

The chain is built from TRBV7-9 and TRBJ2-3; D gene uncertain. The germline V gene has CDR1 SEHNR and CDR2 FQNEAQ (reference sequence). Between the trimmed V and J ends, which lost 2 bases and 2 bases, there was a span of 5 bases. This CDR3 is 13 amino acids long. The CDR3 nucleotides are TGTGCCAGCAGCTTACTAGACACAGATACGCAGTATTTT. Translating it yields CASSLLDTDTQYF.

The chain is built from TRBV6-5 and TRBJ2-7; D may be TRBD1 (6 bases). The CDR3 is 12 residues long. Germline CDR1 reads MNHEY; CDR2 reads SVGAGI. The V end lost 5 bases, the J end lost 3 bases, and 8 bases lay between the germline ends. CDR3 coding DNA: TGTGCCAGCAGTAAACAGGGCTACGAGCAGTACTTC. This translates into CASSKQGYEQYF.